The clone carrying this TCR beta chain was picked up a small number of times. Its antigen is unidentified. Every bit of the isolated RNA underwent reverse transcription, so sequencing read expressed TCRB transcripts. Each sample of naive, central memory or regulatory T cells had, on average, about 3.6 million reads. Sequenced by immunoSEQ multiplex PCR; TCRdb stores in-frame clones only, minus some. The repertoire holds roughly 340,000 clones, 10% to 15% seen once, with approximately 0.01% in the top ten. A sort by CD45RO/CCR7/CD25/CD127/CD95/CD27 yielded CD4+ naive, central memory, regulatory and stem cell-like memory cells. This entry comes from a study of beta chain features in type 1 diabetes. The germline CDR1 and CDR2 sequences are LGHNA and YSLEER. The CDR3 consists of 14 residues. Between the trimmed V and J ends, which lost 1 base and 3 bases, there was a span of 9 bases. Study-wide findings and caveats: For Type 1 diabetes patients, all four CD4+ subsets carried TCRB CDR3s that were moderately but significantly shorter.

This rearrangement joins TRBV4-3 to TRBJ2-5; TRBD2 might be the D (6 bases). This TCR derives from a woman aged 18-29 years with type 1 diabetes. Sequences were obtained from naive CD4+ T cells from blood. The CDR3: CASSQGGAEETQYF. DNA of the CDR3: TGCGCCAGCAGCCAAGGCGGGGCCGAAGAGACCCAGTACTTC.